The subject of this entry is one T cell receptor beta chain. The antigen is undetermined. Germline CDR1 and CDR2: MNHNY and SVGAGI (reference sequence). The CDR3 has 15 residues. With 6 bases clipped from V and 1 base from J, the junction kept 8 bases outside the gene matches. The entry originates in a study of beta chain features in type 1 diabetes. The wider study: Sorted cells, some 110 million in number, were examined across all samples.

Study-wide results and caveats: Healthy donors had naive, central memory and Treg TCRB repertoires that appeared less similar than those seen among patients. Type 1 diabetes patients had TCRB CDR3s that were shorter (moderately but significantly so) in all four CD4+ subsets.

Expressed TCRB transcripts got sequenced, as all isolated RNA was reverse transcribed. Repertoires were generated with immunoSEQ multiplex PCR, while TCRdb's copy carries only in-frame clones and drops some. The sample records 900,000 or so clones, under 20% being singletons. The V gene is TRBV6-6, the J gene TRBJ1-1; TRBD1 matches 7 bases. The source material was naive CD4+ T cells from blood. This clonotype originated in a woman between 18 and 29 years old in good health. CDR3: CASRRQGIGNTEAFF. The CDR3 coding sequence is TGTGCCAGCAGAAGACAGGGTATCGGGAACACTGAAGCTTTCTTT.